This TCR beta chain was sequenced in a study of cytomegalovirus exposure and HLA in healthy donors. Study-wide results and caveats: The presence/absence work took it that sequencing depth was about the same across donors. Analysis performed later showed TCR beta chains linked to HLA being more clonally expanded than equally common others. The study recorded 164 TCR beta chains that were cytomegalovirus-associated.

The study sampled nominally healthy donors, though unrecorded immune exposures were likely. CDR3 length: 16 amino acids. CDR1 is MGHRA, CDR2 YSYEKL, per germline. V was shortened by 0 bases and J by 3 bases, with 14 bases between the two germline ends. The study ran its PCR with 60 Vbeta and 13 Jbeta primers. The table came from immunoSEQ multiplex PCR; TCRdb's copy has only in-frame clones and leaves some out. The sample lists around 150,000 clones; less than 9.5% were seen once. There are a few counts of this clone. What it binds is not known. This receptor was obtained from a male donor in good health and CMV-seronegative. The gene calls are TRBV4-1 and TRBJ2-5, with D unclear. The sequenced material came from PBMCs. The CDR3 sequence is CASSQESSPPEETQYF. The DNA for the CDR3 is TGCGCCAGCAGCCAAGAGTCTAGTCCGCCCGAAGAGACCCAGTACTTC.